This entry lists 27 T cell receptor beta chains sequenced from one sample in a study of CD8+ T cells in alopecia areata. Indicated treatment: oral pan-JAK inhibitor, 5-10 mg twice daily. Investigators isolated RNA and reverse transcribed it into cDNA to act as the sequencing template. Assay used: immunoSEQ multiplex PCR; TCRdb lists only in-frame clones, some missing. The sample has about 150,000 clones, around 50% seen once. This sample comprised CD8+ T cells sorted from blood, obtained at week 4, from a patient treated with tofacitinib. These receptors all come from a human donor with alopecia areata.

Only a few counts were recorded for this clone. The chain recombines TRBV29-1 with TRBJ1-1, with D unclear. Germline V gene data show CDR1 as SQVTM and CDR2 as ANQGSEA. V lost 4 bases and J lost 7, with 13 bases in between. The length of the CDR3 is 12 residues. The CDR3 loop is CSVVFENREAFF. The CDR3 DNA reads TGCAGCGTTGTTTTCGAAAACCGTGAAGCTTTCTTT.

The sample holds one count of this clone. The chain joins TRBV7-9 to TRBJ2-7, with TRBD1 as a possible D gene (6 bases). The CDR3 length is 16 residues. Germline-derived CDR1 and CDR2 are SEHNR and FQNEAQ (reference sequence). The V end lost 4 bases, the J end lost 0 bases, and 16 bases lay between the germline ends. The chain's CDR3 is CASSSFTGTLSYEQYF. As DNA, the CDR3 is TGTGCCAGCAGCTCCTTTACTGGGACACTCTCCTACGAGCAGTACTTC.

Comment on this clone: Other DNA sequences within the sample encode an identical CDR3. This chain links TRBV5-6 with TRBJ2-7, with unresolved D. V was cut by 4 bases and J by 4 bases, with 9 bases left in between. This CDR3 region has 12 residues. CDR1 is SGHDT and CDR2 is YYEEEE in the germline V gene. CDR3 sequence (DNA): TGTGCCAGCAGCCTGGACCGTTACGAGCAGTACTTC. It translates to CASSLDRYEQYF. Full variable domain (rest looked up from reference TRBV5-6 and TRBJ2-7): DAGVTQSPTHLIKTRGQQVTLRCSPKSGHDTVSWYQQALGQGPQFIFQYYEEEERQRGNFPDRFSGHQFPNYSSELNVNALLLGDSALYLCASSLDRYEQYFGPGTRLTVT.

This chain links TRBV19 with TRBJ2-7; D unclear. Per the germline V gene, CDR1 is LNHDA and CDR2 is SQIVND (reference sequence). The CDR3 has 13 residues. V lost 6 bases and J 1 base, leaving 10 bases between the germline ends. The CDR3 sequence is CASSPDVSYEQYF. CDR3 nucleotides: TGTGCCAGTAGCCCGGACGTATCCTACGAGCAGTACTTC.

The chain employs TRBV7-9 and TRBJ1-5; D is possibly TRBD1 (6 bases). The CDR3 spans 15 residues. The V end was cut by 9 bases, the J end by 0 bases, with 15 bases between. The germline V gene encodes CDR1 SEHNR and CDR2 FQNEAQ (reference sequence). The CDR3 DNA reads as TGTGCCAGTCAAGGCGGGACACATAGCAATCAGCCCCAGCATTTT. Protein: CASQGGTHSNQPQHF.

This clone was counted between two and nine times. The chain employs TRBV29-1 and TRBJ1-2, with TRBD1 as a possible D gene (6 bases). The germline V and J ends were trimmed by 7 bases and 6 bases, with 15 bases remaining between them. Looked up from germline, CDR1 is SQVTM and CDR2 is ANQGSEA. CDR3 length equals 12 residues. CDR3 sequence: CSAGDGGDGYTF. The DNA of the CDR3 is TGCAGCGCCGGTGATGGGGGCGATGGCTACACCTTC.

The sample holds a few counts of this clone. The chain carries TRBV5-6 and TRBJ2-5, with TRBD2 as a possible D gene (7 bases). V dropped 0 bases and J dropped 1 base, with 13 bases sitting between them. The germline V gene encodes CDR1 SGHDT and CDR2 YYEEEE. The CDR3 has 16 residues. The CDR3 here is CASSLGAGATQETQYF. The CDR3 DNA follows: TGTGCCAGCAGCTTGGGGGCGGGGGCCACCCAAGAGACCCAGTACTTC.

V gene TRBV13 combines with J gene TRBJ2-2, with unresolved D. V lost 0 bases, J lost 4 bases, and 6 bases lay in between. Germline CDR1 and CDR2: PRHDT and FYEKMQ (reference sequence). The CDR3 has 14 amino acids. CDR3 sequence reads: CASSLGGFTGELFF. As DNA, the CDR3 is TGTGCCAGCAGCTTAGGGGGATTCACCGGGGAGCTGTTTTTT.

The table lists this clone with a few counts. The chain couples TRBV29-1 to TRBJ1-1, with D uncertain. Germline V gene sequence: CDR1 SQVTM, CDR2 ANQGSEA. The CDR3 length is 11 residues. Between the trimmed V and J ends, which lost 7 bases and 8 bases, there was a span of 14 bases. In nucleotides, the CDR3 is TGCAGCGCCTCCCAAGAGGCGGAAGCTTTCTTT. Translating it yields CSASQEAEAFF. Filled out from reference TRBV29-1 and TRBJ1-1, the complete variable domain reads SAVISQKPSRDICQRGTSLTIQCQVDSQVTMMFWYRQQPGQSLTLIATANQGSEATYESGFVIDKFPISRPNLTFSTLTVSNMSPEDSSIYLCSASQEAEAFFGQGTRLTVV.

This clone was seen only a few times. The V call is TRBV5-6, the J call TRBJ2-1; 8 nucleotides match TRBD1. Trimming took 5 bases from V and 2 from J; bases not matched to a gene: 6. This CDR3 spans 15 amino acids. Germline V gene sequence: CDR1 SGHDT, CDR2 YYEEEE. This chain's CDR3 is CASRPTGAAYNEQFF. CDR3 coding DNA: TGTGCCAGCAGACCGACAGGGGCTGCCTACAATGAGCAGTTCTTC.

This clone was observed a few times. The J gene is TRBJ2-5, the V gene TRBV9; D gene uncertain. V was cut by 10 bases and J by 2 bases, with 15 bases left in between. Germline V gene data show CDR1 as SGDLS and CDR2 as YYNGEE. The length of the CDR3 is 13 residues. For the CDR3, the DNA is TGTGCCCCCCTGGGGAAGGAGCAAGAGACCCAGTACTTC. Translation: CAPLGKEQETQYF.

This sequence joins TRBV5-4 and TRBJ2-3, with 13 bases aligning to TRBD2. Germline values: CDR1 SGHNT, CDR2 YYREEE (reference sequence). V lost 7 bases and J lost 6; bases outside the gene matches: 5. The CDR3 contains 14 residues. The CDR3 sequence is CASGTSGARDTQYF. The CDR3 nucleotides read TGTGCCAGCGGGACTAGCGGGGCCCGGGATACGCAGTATTTT.

This clone showed up just once. The CDR3 protein is CAWSRTGTSIDEQYF. CDR3 sequence (DNA): TGTGCCTGGAGCCGAACCGGGACTAGCATCGACGAGCAGTACTTC. This sequence joins TRBV30 and TRBJ2-7; 9 bases align to TRBD2. Trimming took 3 bases from V and 5 from J; bases not matched to a gene: 11. The CDR3 sequence is 15 residues long. Germline-derived CDR1 and CDR2 are GTSNPN and SVGIG (reference sequence).

This chain uses TRBV6-5 with TRBJ2-2, with D perhaps TRBD1 or TRBD2 (5 bases each). The V and J ends lost 5 bases and 3 bases respectively, with 13 bases between them. Per the germline V gene, CDR1 is MNHEY and CDR2 is SVGAGI. The CDR3 runs 15 residues. CDR3 sequence (DNA): TGTGCCAGCAGTGTCGGGACGGGTGACACCGGGGAGCTGTTTTTT. It translates to CASSVGTGDTGELFF.

This chain joins TRBV5-1 and TRBJ1-1; TRBD1 matches at 9 bases. The CDR3 totals 16 residues. In germline, CDR1 is SGHRS, CDR2 YFSETQ. The V gene end was trimmed by 0 bases and the J gene end by 4 bases; junction bases not matched to a gene: 7. CDR3 protein: CASSLAAQGAGTEAFF. DNA for the CDR3: TGCGCCAGCAGCTTGGCGGCACAGGGGGCCGGCACTGAAGCTTTCTTT. Drawing the rest from reference TRBV5-1 and TRBJ1-1, the complete variable domain is KAGVTQTPRYLIKTRGQQVTLSCSPISGHRSVSWYQQTPGQGLQFLFEYFSETQRNKGNFPGRFSGRQFSNSRSEMNVSTLELGDSALYLCASSLAAQGAGTEAFFGQGTRLTVV.

The rearrangement joins TRBV5-1 to TRBJ1-1; possible D gene TRBD1, 5 bases. The ends were cut back, 1 base at V and 4 bases at J, with 11 bases in the middle. This CDR3 contains 14 residues. Germline loops: CDR1 SGHRS, CDR2 YFSETQ. The CDR3 nucleotides are TGCGCCAGCAGCTTGTCAGGGCGGAGCACTGAAGCTTTCTTT. Protein sequence: CASSLSGRSTEAFF.

The V and J genes are TRBV7-9 and TRBJ2-1; D uncertain. CDR1 and CDR2 from the germline V gene are SEHNR and FQNEAQ (reference sequence). Trimming removed 1 base at V and 7 bases at J, with 11 bases between. The CDR3 runs to 14 residues. CDR3: CASSLVLKVNEQFF. As DNA, the CDR3 is TGTGCCAGCAGCTTAGTGCTTAAGGTAAATGAGCAGTTCTTC.

The rearrangement uses TRBV13 and TRBJ1-6; D gene ambiguous. This CDR3 region has 15 residues. Trimming stripped 5 bases from V and 0 bases from J, with 8 bases between. Germline-derived CDR1 and CDR2 are PRHDT and FYEKMQ (reference sequence). The CDR3 reads CASSPGRSYNSPLHF. CDR3 DNA sequence: TGTGCCAGCAGCCCCGGCCGCTCCTATAATTCACCCCTCCACTTT.

The rearrangement uses TRBV13 and TRBJ2-3; 10 bases are shared with TRBD2. The CDR3 is 16 amino acids. CDR1 and CDR2 from the germline V gene are PRHDT and FYEKMQ (reference sequence). V shed 4 bases and J 0 bases; nucleotides not matched to a gene: 4. CDR3 in amino acids: CASSSSLAGSTDTQYF. The CDR3 DNA follows: TGTGCCAGCAGCTCTTCACTAGCGGGGAGCACAGATACGCAGTATTTT.

This sequence joins TRBV2 and TRBJ2-4; D possibly corresponds to TRBD1 (6 bases). This CDR3 is built from 17 residues. Trimming stripped 4 bases from V and 8 bases from J, with 24 bases between. Per the germline V gene, CDR1 is SNHLY and CDR2 is FYNNEI. In nucleotides, the CDR3 is TGTGCCAGCAGTGTGGAAAAGGGGGAGTCGAATTGGGACATTCAGTACTTC. Protein: CASSVEKGESNWDIQYF.

The CDR3 DNA reads as TGCGCCAGCAGCTTGGATATCGGGAGTGGTGATGGCTACACCTTC. It codes for CASSLDIGSGDGYTF. The rearrangement links TRBV5-1 to TRBJ1-2, with D hard to call. Germline V gene lookup returns CDR1 SGHRS and CDR2 YFSETQ. Trimming shortened V by 0 bases and J by 6 bases, and 15 bases separated the two germline ends. The CDR3 length is 15 residues.

This clone turned up a few times. The chain couples TRBV19 to TRBJ1-5; 10 nucleotides match TRBD1. The CDR3 runs 13 residues. V was pared by 11 bases and J by 4 bases, with 5 bases of the junction left unmatched. The germline V gene encodes CDR1 LNHDA and CDR2 SQIVND (reference sequence). DNA of the CDR3: TGTGCCTCTTGGGACAGGGGAAATCAGCCCCAGCATTTT. Residues: CASWDRGNQPQHF. The full variable domain, with the rest looked up from reference TRBV19 and TRBJ1-5, is DGGITQSPKYLFRKEGQNVTLSCEQNLNHDAMYWYRQDPGQGLRLIYYSQIVNDFQKGDIAEGYSVSREKKESFPLTVTSAQKNPTAFYLCASWDRGNQPQHFGDGTRLSIL.

The chain joins TRBV7-8 to TRBJ1-1; the D gene is possibly TRBD1 (6 bases). Germline CDR1 reads SGHVS; CDR2 reads FQNEAQ. The length of the CDR3 is 14 residues. V was shortened by 5 bases and J by 10 bases, with 20 bases between the two germline ends. Here the CDR3 reads CASSPYSPGQGAFF. CDR3 bases: TGTGCCAGCAGCCCGTACTCCCCGGGACAAGGAGCTTTCTTT. Using reference TRBV7-8 and TRBJ1-1 for the parts outside the CDR3, the full variable domain is GAGVSQSPRYKVAKRGQDVALRCDPISGHVSLFWYQQALGQGPEFLTYFQNEAQLDKSGLPSDRFFAERPEGSVSTLKIQRTQQEDSAVYLCASSPYSPGQGAFFGQGTRLTVV.

This CDR3 is CASSTGLAGGEIQETQYF. DNA for the CDR3: TGTGCCAGCAGCACCGGGCTAGCGGGGGGAGAAATACAAGAGACCCAGTACTTC. The rearrangement joins TRBV7-8 to TRBJ2-5; 11 bases match TRBD2. The CDR3 spans 18 residues. Unmatched junction bases numbered 13, after V lost 5 bases and J lost 2 bases. Germline loops: CDR1 SGHVS, CDR2 FQNEAQ.

This chain links TRBV25-1 with TRBJ1-6, with a possible D match to TRBD1 (6 bases). The CDR3 spans 15 residues. V was clipped by 10 bases and J by 8 bases, with 21 bases between them. CDR1 is MGHDK and CDR2 is SYGVNS in the germline V gene. The CDR3 region has the DNA TGTGCCACCCGAGGGACAACAAACGGGGATTCACCCCTCCACTTT. Its translation: CATRGTTNGDSPLHF.

Only one count was recorded for this clone. The chain carries TRBV13 and TRBJ1-5, with a weak D call TRBD1 (6 bases). V lost 3 bases and J lost 6, with 15 bases in between. CDR1 and CDR2 from the germline V gene are PRHDT and FYEKMQ (reference sequence). The CDR3 sequence is 15 residues long. CDR3 coding DNA: TGTGCCAGCAGCTTCGGGGCAGGGGATCGTCAGCCCCAGCATTTT. It specifies CASSFGAGDRQPQHF.

This clone was recorded a few times. The chain carries TRBV6-5 and TRBJ2-7; TRBD2 matches at 7 bases. Germline V gives CDR1 MNHEY, CDR2 SVGAGI. The trim removed 6 bases at V and 0 bases at J, leaving 5 bases unmatched. The CDR3 loop spans 14 amino acids. Here the CDR3 reads CASRPGGSSYEQYF. The CDR3 DNA reads TGTGCCAGCAGACCCGGCGGGAGCTCCTACGAGCAGTACTTC.